One and the same sample provided the 24 T cell receptor beta chains below, sequenced in a study of T-cell memory formation after mild COVID-19. From the 5' RACE reads, TCRdb called clonotypes with MiXCR, one entry per CDR3 protein. This table has hundreds of thousands of distinct CDR3 sequences, 25% appearing once. Sequenced: PBMCs or a T cell subset sorted from them (not recorded which). These receptor sequences come from an adult woman who had mild COVID-19 (a few samples of this study predate the infection). Cell type and time point are not known.

This clonotype was seen a handful of times. The rearrangement joins TRBV5-1 to TRBJ2-7; the D gene is possibly TRBD1 (5 bases). The V and J ends lost 0 bases and 6 bases respectively, with 10 bases between them. This CDR3 is 13 amino acids long. CDR1 and CDR2 from the germline V gene are SGHRS and YFSETQ. CDR3 region: CASSLVAGREQYF. The CDR3 DNA sequence: TGCGCCAGCAGCTTGGTAGCAGGGCGCGAGCAGTACTTC. The variable domain in full, with the rest retrieved from reference TRBV5-1 and TRBJ2-7, is KAGVTQTPRYLIKTRGQQVTLSCSPISGHRSVSWYQQTPGQGLQFLFEYFSETQRNKGNFPGRFSGRQFSNSRSEMNVSTLELGDSALYLCASSLVAGREQYFGPGTRLTVT.

The table lists this clonotype with a few counts. The CDR3 nucleotides read TGTGCCAGCAGTCCCCGGACTAGCGGGAGAGCGGAGCAGTACTTC. Amino acids: CASSPRTSGRAEQYF. The rearrangement links TRBV6-5 to TRBJ2-7; 13 nucleotides match TRBD2. The germline V gene has CDR1 MNHEY and CDR2 SVGAGI. The trim removed 5 bases at V and 7 bases at J, leaving 8 bases unmatched. The CDR3 is made up of 15 amino acids.

This clonotype has only a few counts. This sequence joins TRBV5-1 and TRBJ1-1; D may be TRBD1 (6 bases). Between the trimmed V and J ends, which lost 4 bases and 4 bases, there was a span of 17 bases. The CDR3 loop spans 15 amino acids. CDR1 is SGHRS, CDR2 YFSETQ, per germline. CDR3 in DNA: TGCGCCAGCAGCCCAGGGGACCTATCGGGCACTGAAGCTTTCTTT. This sequence encodes CASSPGDLSGTEAFF.

This chain links TRBV7-9 with TRBJ2-3; D remains unclear. Germline V gene lookup returns CDR1 SEHNR and CDR2 FQNEAQ (reference sequence). V lost 4 bases and J 5 bases, leaving 10 bases between the germline ends. The CDR3 is 13 residues long. This CDR3 reads CASSSRYGDTQYF. The CDR3 nucleotides are TGTGCCAGCAGCTCCCGATACGGAGATACGCAGTATTTT.

This clonotype occurred a few times. V usage is TRBV7-2 and J usage is TRBJ2-1; 9 bases fit TRBD2. The V gene's germline CDR1 is SGHTA and CDR2 FQGNSA. CDR3 length equals 16 residues. V shed 7 bases and J 8 bases; nucleotides not matched to a gene: 15. The CDR3 region is CASTRKGLAGSDEQFF. The CDR3 bases are TGTGCCAGCACCAGAAAGGGGCTAGCGGGATCCGATGAGCAGTTCTTC.

The rearrangement links TRBV6-5 to TRBJ2-1; 10 positions match TRBD2. V was clipped by 4 bases and J by 5 bases; unmatched bases: 5. Germline V lookup: CDR1 MNHEY, CDR2 SVGAGI. The CDR3 extends over 15 amino acids. DNA for the CDR3: TGTGCCAGCAGTTTCGGGACTAGCGTTAACAATGAGCAGTTCTTC. Translation: CASSFGTSVNNEQFF.

V gene TRBV5-1 combines with J gene TRBJ2-1; 10 positions match TRBD2. The germline CDR1 and CDR2 sequences are SGHRS and YFSETQ. This CDR3 region has 15 residues. V gave up 4 bases and J gave up 7 bases; unmatched junction bases: 8. The CDR3 DNA reads as TGCGCCAGCAGCGGAACTAGCGGGATTTTGAATGAGCAGTTCTTC. Translated: CASSGTSGILNEQFF.

This clonotype was seen once. The chain carries TRBV5-1 and TRBJ1-2, with TRBD1 identical over 9 bases. There are 14 residues in the CDR3. CDR1 and CDR2 (germline): SGHRS, YFSETQ. V shed 3 bases and J 7 bases; nucleotides not matched to a gene: 7. The CDR3 here is CASSWGQGSGGYTF. CDR3 coding DNA: TGCGCCAGCAGCTGGGGACAGGGTAGTGGTGGCTACACCTTC.

The chain joins TRBV6-5 to TRBJ1-1, with unresolved D. The V end was cut by 7 bases, the J end by 0 bases, with 12 bases between. Germline values: CDR1 MNHEY, CDR2 SVGAGI. The CDR3 extends over 14 amino acids. The CDR3, as DNA: TGTGCCAGCACCCCAGAACGGATGAACACTGAAGCTTTCTTT. Translation gives CASTPERMNTEAFF.

Only a few counts were recorded for this clonotype. The chain is built from TRBV6-2 or TRBV6-3 and TRBJ2-2; 7 bases match TRBD2. Looked up from germline, CDR1 is MNHEY and CDR2 is SVGEGT. The CDR3 consists of 13 residues. The junction had 8 bases not matched to a gene; V was cut back by 7 bases and J by 9 bases. The CDR3 nucleotides are TGTGCCAGCACGGACTCCGGGAGGAGGGAGCTGTTTTTT. Amino acids: CASTDSGRRELFF.

This rearrangement joins TRBV6-6 to TRBJ1-2; 8 bases align to TRBD1. The CDR3 sequence is 19 residues long. With 0 bases clipped from V and 0 bases from J, the junction kept 12 bases outside the gene matches. Germline V lookup: CDR1 MNHNY, CDR2 SVGAGI (reference sequence). Written as DNA, the CDR3 is TGTGCCAGCAGTTACTCGGGCCGAACAGGGGGAGAGGCTAACTATGGCTACACCTTC. Protein sequence: CASSYSGRTGGEANYGYTF.

The chain carries TRBV5-6 and TRBJ1-1; maybe TRBD1 (5 bases). Germline assignment: CDR1 SGHDT and CDR2 YYEEEE. The CDR3 has 14 amino acids. The ends were cut back, 0 bases at V and 5 bases at J, with 11 bases in the middle. Here the CDR3 DNA reads TGTGCCAGCAGCTTGGCCGGGACGGGTACTGAAGCTTTCTTT. Translated, it gives CASSLAGTGTEAFF.

This clonotype was counted between two and nine times. The V call is TRBV20-1, the J call TRBJ2-7; TRBD1 or TRBD2 may be the D gene (6 bases each). Deletions cut 4 bases from V and 0 bases from J, with 16 bases between. Germline V lookup: CDR1 DFQATT, CDR2 SNEGSKA (reference sequence). The CDR3 length is 15 residues. The CDR3 protein is CSATSGGPSSYEQYF. The DNA of the CDR3 is TGCAGTGCTACCTCCGGGGGCCCCAGCTCCTACGAGCAGTACTTC.

This clonotype was observed a handful of times. The chain uses TRBV5-1 and TRBJ1-1; D remains ambiguous. There are 14 residues in the CDR3. Looked up from germline, CDR1 is SGHRS and CDR2 is YFSETQ. With 4 bases removed from V and 4 bases from J, the gap between germline ends came to 14 bases. This CDR3 is CASSPHGEGTEAFF. The CDR3 region has the DNA TGCGCCAGCAGCCCGCACGGTGAGGGCACTGAAGCTTTCTTT.

There are a few counts of this clonotype. This chain links TRBV6-6 with TRBJ2-1; TRBD1 matches 8 bases. CDR3 length: 15 amino acids. Trimming took 5 bases from V and 3 from J; bases not matched to a gene: 6. Germline assignment: CDR1 MNHNY and CDR2 SVGAGI (reference sequence). CDR3 bases: TGTGCCAGCAGTATCGACAGGGGAGGCTACAATGAGCAGTTCTTC. Translation gives CASSIDRGGYNEQFF.

The V call is TRBV19, the J call TRBJ1-1; TRBD1 matches at 9 bases. Germline lookup yields CDR1 LNHDA and CDR2 SQIVND (reference sequence). The CDR3 has 15 residues. V lost 5 bases and J lost 5; bases outside the gene matches: 9. CDR3 DNA: TGTGCCAGTAGTGGTAGACAGGGGGGTGAAACTGAAGCTTTCTTT. It encodes CASSGRQGGETEAFF. The full variable domain, in which reference TRBV19 and TRBJ1-1 provide the parts outside the CDR3, is DGGITQSPKYLFRKEGQNVTLSCEQNLNHDAMYWYRQDPGQGLRLIYYSQIVNDFQKGDIAEGYSVSREKKESFPLTVTSAQKNPTAFYLCASSGRQGGETEAFFGQGTRLTVV.

This clonotype showed up just a few times. The chain uses TRBV7-9 and TRBJ2-2; 7 bases fit TRBD2. Trimming cost V 2 bases and J 1 base; bases outside gene matches: 10. Germline V gives CDR1 SEHNR, CDR2 FQNEAQ (reference sequence). The CDR3 is made up of 18 amino acids. The CDR3: CASSLFWEGPKNTGELFF. CDR3 DNA: TGTGCCAGCAGCTTATTCTGGGAGGGACCTAAGAACACCGGGGAGCTGTTTTTT.

The J gene is TRBJ2-7, the V gene TRBV5-1; tentatively, D is TRBD2 (6 bases). Germline V gene lookup returns CDR1 SGHRS and CDR2 YFSETQ. The V end lost 0 bases, the J end lost 2 bases, and 12 bases lay between the germline ends. CDR3 size: 15 residues. Here the CDR3 DNA reads TGCGCCAGCAGCTTGGGCGCGGGACCCGCCTACGAGCAGTACTTC. Translating it yields CASSLGAGPAYEQYF.

The chain couples TRBV14 to TRBJ2-3; 10 bases are a match to TRBD2. After removal of 2 bases from V and 5 bases from J, the junction contained 4 bases not matched to a gene. The V gene's germline CDR1 is SGHDN and CDR2 FVKESK. The CDR3 is made up of 15 amino acids. This CDR3 reads CASSQLAGVGDTQYF. CDR3 nucleotide sequence: TGTGCCAGCAGCCAACTAGCGGGAGTGGGAGATACGCAGTATTTT.

This clonotype came up many times. This sequence joins TRBV7-3 and TRBJ2-1, with a tentative D call TRBD2 (6 bases). Germline assignment: CDR1 SGHTA and CDR2 FQGTGA. This CDR3 contains 16 residues. The V gene lost 6 bases and the J gene lost 0 bases, with 15 bases spanning the gap. As DNA, the CDR3 is TGTGCCAGCAGTCCGACTAGAGTTGGCTCCTACAATGAGCAGTTCTTC. Protein sequence: CASSPTRVGSYNEQFF.

This clonotype was seen at least ten times. The chain couples TRBV6-2 or TRBV6-3 to TRBJ2-2, with 8 nucleotides matching TRBD2. This CDR3 is 15 amino acids long. CDR1 MNHEY and CDR2 SVGEGT come from the germline V gene. V dropped 5 bases and J dropped 4; count of bases not matched to a gene: 6. The CDR3 is CASSRTSRVTGELFF. For the CDR3, the DNA is TGTGCCAGCAGTCGGACTAGCAGGGTCACCGGGGAGCTGTTTTTT.

The CDR3 nucleotides read TGTGCCAGCCAACAGGGACGGAGCAATCAGCCCCAGCATTTT. It is translated as CASQQGRSNQPQHF. V and J are TRBV6-5 and TRBJ1-5; possible D gene TRBD1, 6 bases. The ends were cut back, 8 bases at V and 1 base at J, with 12 bases in the middle. The CDR3 is 14 amino acids. The germline CDR1 and CDR2 sequences are MNHEY and SVGAGI.

The chain couples TRBV21-1 to TRBJ2-1; the table's D call TRBD1 went unverified against the DNA. TRBV21-1 is given as a pseudogene. The CDR3 has 12 residues. CDR3 nucleotides: TGTGCCAGCAGCTCCCGGCGGCTCCCGCCGTTCTTC. It specifies CASSSRRLPPFF.

This clonotype was detected only a few times. CDR3 coding DNA: TGCAGTGCTACAGGGGCCGGGTTACTGAACACTGAAGCTTTCTTT. Translated, it gives CSATGAGLLNTEAFF. This chain links TRBV20-1 with TRBJ1-1, with a tentative D call TRBD1 (6 bases). The V end lost 4 bases, the J end lost 0 bases, and 15 bases lay between the germline ends. This CDR3 comprises 15 residues. Germline assignment: CDR1 DFQATT and CDR2 SNEGSKA (reference sequence).